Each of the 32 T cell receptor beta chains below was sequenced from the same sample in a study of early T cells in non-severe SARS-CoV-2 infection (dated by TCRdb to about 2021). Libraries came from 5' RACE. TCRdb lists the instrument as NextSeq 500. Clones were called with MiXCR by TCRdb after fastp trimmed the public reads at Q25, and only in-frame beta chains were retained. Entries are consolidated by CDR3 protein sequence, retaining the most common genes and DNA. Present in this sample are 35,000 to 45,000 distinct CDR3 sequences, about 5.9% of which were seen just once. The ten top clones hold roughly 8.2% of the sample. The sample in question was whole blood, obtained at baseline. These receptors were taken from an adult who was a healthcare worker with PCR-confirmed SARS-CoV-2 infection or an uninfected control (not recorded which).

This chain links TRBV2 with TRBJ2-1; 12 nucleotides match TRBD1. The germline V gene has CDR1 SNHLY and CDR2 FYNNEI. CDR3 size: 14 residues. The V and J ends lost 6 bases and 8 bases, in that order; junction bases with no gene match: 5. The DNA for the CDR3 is TGTGCCAGCAGCCGGGACAGGGGGCAGGATGAGCAGTTCTTC. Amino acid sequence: CASSRDRGQDEQFF.

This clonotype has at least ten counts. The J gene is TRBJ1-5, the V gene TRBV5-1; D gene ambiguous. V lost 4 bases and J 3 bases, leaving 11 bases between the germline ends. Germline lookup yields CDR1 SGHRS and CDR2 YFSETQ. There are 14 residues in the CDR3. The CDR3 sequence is CASSTDGLNQPQHF. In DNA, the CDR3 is TGCGCCAGCAGCACGGACGGCCTCAATCAGCCCCAGCATTTT. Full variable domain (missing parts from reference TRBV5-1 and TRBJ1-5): KAGVTQTPRYLIKTRGQQVTLSCSPISGHRSVSWYQQTPGQGLQFLFEYFSETQRNKGNFPGRFSGRQFSNSRSEMNVSTLELGDSALYLCASSTDGLNQPQHFGDGTRLSIL.

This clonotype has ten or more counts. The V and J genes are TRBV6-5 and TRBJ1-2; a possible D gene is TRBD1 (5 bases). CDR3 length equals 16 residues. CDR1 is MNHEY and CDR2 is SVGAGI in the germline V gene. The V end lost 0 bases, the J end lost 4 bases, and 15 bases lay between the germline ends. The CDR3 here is CASSYSTVTLSYGYTF. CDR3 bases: TGTGCCAGCAGTTACTCGACAGTGACCTTATCCTATGGCTACACCTTC.

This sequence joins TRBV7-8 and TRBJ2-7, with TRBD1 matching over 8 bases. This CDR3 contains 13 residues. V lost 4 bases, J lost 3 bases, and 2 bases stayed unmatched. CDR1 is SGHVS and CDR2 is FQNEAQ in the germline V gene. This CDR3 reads CASSSDRVYEQYF. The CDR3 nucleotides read TGTGCCAGCAGCTCGGACAGGGTCTACGAGCAGTACTTC.

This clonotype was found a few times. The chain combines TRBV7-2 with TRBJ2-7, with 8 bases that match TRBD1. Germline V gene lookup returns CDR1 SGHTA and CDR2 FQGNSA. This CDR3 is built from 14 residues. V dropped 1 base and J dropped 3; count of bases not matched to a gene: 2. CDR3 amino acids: CASSLGQGIYEQYF. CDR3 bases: TGTGCCAGCAGCTTAGGACAGGGGATCTACGAGCAGTACTTC.

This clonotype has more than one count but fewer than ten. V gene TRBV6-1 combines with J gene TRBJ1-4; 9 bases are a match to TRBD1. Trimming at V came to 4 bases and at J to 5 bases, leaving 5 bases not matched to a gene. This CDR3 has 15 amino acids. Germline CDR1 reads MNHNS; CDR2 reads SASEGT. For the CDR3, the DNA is TGTGCCAGCAGTGTGCGCGGGACAGGGAATGAAAAACTGTTTTTT. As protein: CASSVRGTGNEKLFF.

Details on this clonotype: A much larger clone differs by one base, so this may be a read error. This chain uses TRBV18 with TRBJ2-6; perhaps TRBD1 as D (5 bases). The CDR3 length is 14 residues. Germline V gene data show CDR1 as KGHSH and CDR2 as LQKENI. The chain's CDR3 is CASSPGAGTNVLTF. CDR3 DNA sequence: TGTGCCAGCTCACCAGGGGCTGGGACCAACGTCCTGACTTTC.

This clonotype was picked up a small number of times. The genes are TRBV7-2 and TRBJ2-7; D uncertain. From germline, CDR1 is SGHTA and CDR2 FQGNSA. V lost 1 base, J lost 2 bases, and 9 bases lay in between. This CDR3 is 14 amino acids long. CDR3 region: CASSLGKGPYEQYF. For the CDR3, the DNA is TGTGCCAGCAGCTTAGGGAAGGGCCCCTACGAGCAGTACTTC.

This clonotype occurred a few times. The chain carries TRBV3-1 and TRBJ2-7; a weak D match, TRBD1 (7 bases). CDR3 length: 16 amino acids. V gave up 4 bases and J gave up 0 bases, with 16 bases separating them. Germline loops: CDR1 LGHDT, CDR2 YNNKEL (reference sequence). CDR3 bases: TGTGCCAGCAGCCCGGGGGACAGCCCAATCTCCTACGAGCAGTACTTC. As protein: CASSPGDSPISYEQYF.

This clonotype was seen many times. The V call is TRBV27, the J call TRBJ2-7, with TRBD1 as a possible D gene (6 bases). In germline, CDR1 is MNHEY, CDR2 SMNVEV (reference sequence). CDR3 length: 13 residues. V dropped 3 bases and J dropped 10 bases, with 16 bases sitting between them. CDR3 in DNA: TGTGCCAGCAGTTTGGCACCCGCAGGGGAACAGTACTTC. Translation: CASSLAPAGEQYF.

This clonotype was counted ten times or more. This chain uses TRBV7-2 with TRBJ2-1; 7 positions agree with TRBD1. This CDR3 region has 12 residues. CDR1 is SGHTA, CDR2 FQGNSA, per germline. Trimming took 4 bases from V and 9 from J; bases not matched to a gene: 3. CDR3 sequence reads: CASSYRDSEQFF. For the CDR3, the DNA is TGTGCCAGCAGCTACCGGGACAGTGAGCAGTTCTTC.

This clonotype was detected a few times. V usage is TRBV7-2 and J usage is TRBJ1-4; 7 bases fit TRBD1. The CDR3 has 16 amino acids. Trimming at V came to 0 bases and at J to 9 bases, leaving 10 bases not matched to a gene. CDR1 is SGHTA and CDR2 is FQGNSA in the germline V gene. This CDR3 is CASSLAWTGRGKKLFF. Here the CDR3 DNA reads TGTGCCAGCAGCTTAGCGTGGACAGGCCGGGGGAAAAAACTGTTTTTT. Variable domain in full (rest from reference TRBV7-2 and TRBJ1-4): GAGVSQSPSNKVTEKGKDVELRCDPISGHTALYWYRQSLGQGLEFLIYFQGNSAPDKSGLPSDRFSAERTGGSVSTLTIQRTQQEDSAVYLCASSLAWTGRGKKLFFGSGTQLSVL.

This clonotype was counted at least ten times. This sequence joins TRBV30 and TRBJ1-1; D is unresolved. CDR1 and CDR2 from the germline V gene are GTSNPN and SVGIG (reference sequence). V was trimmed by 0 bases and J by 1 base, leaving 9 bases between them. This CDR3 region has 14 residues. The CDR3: CAWSVGQANTEAFF. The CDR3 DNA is TGTGCCTGGAGTGTCGGTCAGGCGAACACTGAAGCTTTCTTT.

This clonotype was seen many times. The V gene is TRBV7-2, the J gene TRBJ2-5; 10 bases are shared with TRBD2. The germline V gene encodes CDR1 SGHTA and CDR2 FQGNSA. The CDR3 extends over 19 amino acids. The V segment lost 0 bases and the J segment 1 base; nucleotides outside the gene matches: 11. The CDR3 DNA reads TGTGCCAGCAGCTTAGCGACGGGAGCGGGGGGGCTACTCCAAGAGACCCAGTACTTC. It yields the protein CASSLATGAGGLLQETQYF.

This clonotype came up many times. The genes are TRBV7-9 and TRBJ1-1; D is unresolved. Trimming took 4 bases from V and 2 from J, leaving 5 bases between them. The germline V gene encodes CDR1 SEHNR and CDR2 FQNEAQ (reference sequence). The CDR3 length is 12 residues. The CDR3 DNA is TGTGCCAGCAGCTACAGCAACACTGAAGCTTTCTTT. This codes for CASSYSNTEAFF.

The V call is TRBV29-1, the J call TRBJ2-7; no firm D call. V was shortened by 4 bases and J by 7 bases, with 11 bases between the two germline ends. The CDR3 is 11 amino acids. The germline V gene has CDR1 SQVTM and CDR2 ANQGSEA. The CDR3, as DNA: TGCAGCGTTGGAGGCATCAGGGAGCAGTACTTC. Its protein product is CSVGGIREQYF.

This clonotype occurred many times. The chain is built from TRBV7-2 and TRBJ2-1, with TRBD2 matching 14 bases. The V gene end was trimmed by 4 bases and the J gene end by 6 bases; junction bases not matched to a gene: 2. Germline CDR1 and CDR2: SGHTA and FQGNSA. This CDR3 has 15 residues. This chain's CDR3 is CASSWGLAGVNEQFF. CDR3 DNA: TGTGCCAGCAGCTGGGGACTAGCGGGGGTCAATGAGCAGTTCTTC.

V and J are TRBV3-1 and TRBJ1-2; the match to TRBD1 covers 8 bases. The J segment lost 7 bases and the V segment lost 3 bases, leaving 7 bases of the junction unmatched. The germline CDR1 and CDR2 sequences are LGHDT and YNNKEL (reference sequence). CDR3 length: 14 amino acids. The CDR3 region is CASSQRTGHGGYTF. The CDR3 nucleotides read TGTGCCAGCAGCCAGCGGACAGGGCACGGTGGCTACACCTTC.

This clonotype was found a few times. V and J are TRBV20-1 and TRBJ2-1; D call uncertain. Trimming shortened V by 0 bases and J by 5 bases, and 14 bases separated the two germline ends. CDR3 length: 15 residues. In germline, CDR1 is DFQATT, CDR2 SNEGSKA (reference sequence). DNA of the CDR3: TGCAGTGCTAGAGAAAGTTACAAGAGCAACAATGAGCAGTTCTTC. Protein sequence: CSARESYKSNNEQFF.

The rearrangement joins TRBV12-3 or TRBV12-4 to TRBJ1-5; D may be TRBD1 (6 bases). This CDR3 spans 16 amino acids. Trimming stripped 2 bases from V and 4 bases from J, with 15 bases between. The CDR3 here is CASSLSGGAGNQPQHF. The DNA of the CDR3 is TGTGCCAGCAGTTTAAGCGGGGGCGCAGGGAATCAGCCCCAGCATTTT.

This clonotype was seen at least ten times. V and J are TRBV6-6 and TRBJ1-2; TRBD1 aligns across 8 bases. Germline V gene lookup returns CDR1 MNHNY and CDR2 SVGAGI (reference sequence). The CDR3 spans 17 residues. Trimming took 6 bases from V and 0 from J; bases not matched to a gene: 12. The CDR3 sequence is CASRGSDRAYSNYGYTF. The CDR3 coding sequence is TGTGCCAGCAGGGGATCGGACAGGGCGTATTCTAACTATGGCTACACCTTC.

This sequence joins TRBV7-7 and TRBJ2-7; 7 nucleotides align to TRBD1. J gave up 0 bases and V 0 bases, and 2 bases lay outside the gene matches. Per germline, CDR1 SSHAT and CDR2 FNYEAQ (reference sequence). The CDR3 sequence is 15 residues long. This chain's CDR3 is CASSLADRTSYEQYF. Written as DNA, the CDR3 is TGTGCCAGCAGCTTAGCGGACAGGACCTCCTACGAGCAGTACTTC.

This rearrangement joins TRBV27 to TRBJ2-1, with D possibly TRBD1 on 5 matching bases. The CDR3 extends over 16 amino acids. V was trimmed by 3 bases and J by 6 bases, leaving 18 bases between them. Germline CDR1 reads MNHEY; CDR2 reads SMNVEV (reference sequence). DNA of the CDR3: TGTGCCAGCAGTTTTGAAATCCAGGGAAGACTCAATGAGCAGTTCTTC. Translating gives CASSFEIQGRLNEQFF.

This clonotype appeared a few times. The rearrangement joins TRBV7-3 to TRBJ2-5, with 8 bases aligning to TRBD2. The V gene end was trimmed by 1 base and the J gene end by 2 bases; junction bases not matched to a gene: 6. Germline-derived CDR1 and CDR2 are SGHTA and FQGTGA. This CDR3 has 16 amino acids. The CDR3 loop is CASSLSGGPGQETQYF. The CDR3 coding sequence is TGTGCCAGCAGCTTAAGCGGGGGGCCAGGACAAGAGACCCAGTACTTC.

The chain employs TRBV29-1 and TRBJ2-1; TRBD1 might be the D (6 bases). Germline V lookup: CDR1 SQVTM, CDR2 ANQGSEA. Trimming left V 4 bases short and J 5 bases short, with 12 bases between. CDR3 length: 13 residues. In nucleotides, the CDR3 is TGCAGCGTTGTGGCAGGGGACGACAATGAGCAGTTCTTC. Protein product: CSVVAGDDNEQFF.

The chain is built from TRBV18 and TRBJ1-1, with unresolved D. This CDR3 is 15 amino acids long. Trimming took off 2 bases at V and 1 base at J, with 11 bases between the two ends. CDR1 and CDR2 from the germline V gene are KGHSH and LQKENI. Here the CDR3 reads CASSPGAGWNTEAFF. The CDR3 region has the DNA TGTGCCAGCTCACCAGGCGCAGGTTGGAACACTGAAGCTTTCTTT.

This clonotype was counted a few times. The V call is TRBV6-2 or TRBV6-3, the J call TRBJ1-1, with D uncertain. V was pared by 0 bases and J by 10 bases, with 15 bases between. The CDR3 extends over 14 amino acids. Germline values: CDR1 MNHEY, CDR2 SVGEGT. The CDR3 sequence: CASSYSRMTMGAFF. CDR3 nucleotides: TGTGCCAGCAGTTACTCGAGGATGACGATGGGAGCTTTCTTT.

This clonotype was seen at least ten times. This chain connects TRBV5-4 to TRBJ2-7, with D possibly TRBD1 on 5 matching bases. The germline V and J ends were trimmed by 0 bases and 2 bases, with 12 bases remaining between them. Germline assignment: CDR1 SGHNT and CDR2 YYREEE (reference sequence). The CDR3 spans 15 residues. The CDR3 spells CASSLGAGITYEQYF. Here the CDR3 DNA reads TGTGCCAGCAGCTTGGGTGCAGGGATAACCTACGAGCAGTACTTC.

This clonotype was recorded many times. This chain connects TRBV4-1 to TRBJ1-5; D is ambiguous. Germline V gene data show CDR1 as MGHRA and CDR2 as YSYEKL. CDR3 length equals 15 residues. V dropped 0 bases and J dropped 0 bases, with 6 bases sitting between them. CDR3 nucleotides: TGCGCCAGCAGCCAAGAGGTAGCTAGCAATCAGCCCCAGCATTTT. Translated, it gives CASSQEVASNQPQHF.

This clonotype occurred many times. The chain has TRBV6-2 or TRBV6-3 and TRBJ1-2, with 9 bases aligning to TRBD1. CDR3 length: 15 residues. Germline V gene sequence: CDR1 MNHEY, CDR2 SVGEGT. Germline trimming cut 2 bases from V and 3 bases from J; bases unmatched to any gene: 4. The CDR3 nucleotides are TGTGCCAGCAGTTACCCTGGGACAGGGTACTATGGCTACACCTTC. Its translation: CASSYPGTGYYGYTF.

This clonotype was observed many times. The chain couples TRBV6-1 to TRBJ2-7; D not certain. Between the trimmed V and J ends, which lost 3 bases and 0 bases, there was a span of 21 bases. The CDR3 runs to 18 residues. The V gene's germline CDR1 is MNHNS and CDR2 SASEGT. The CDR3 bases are TGTGCCAGCAGTGACCTACCGACAAGCGCTATTATCTCCTACGAGCAGTACTTC. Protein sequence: CASSDLPTSAIISYEQYF.

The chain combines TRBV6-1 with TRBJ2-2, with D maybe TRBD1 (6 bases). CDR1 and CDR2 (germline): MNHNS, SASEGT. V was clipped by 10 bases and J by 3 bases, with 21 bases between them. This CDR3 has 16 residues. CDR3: CATKLLGQLDTGELFF. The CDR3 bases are TGTGCCACCAAACTTCTCGGACAGCTCGACACCGGGGAGCTGTTTTTT.